Here is one T cell receptor beta chain with its context. This sample was taken from a study of sequential checkpoint blockade in melanoma. Specified treatment: randomized to nivolumab then ipilimumab (arm A) or the reverse (arm B). Profiling relied on immunoSEQ multiplex PCR, and the TCRdb table lists in-frame clones only, not all of them. The sample has roughly 8,400 clones, about 75% seen once. The CDR3 sequence is 15 residues long. Germline V lookup: CDR1 MGHRA, CDR2 YSYEKL. V trimming: 0 bases; J trimming: 3 bases; junction bases outside the gene matches: 1. The sample in question was CD8+ T cells sorted from blood (inferred from file names), obtained from a patient given nivolumab and ipilimumab in sequence. The sequence derives from a human donor with melanoma. The chain couples TRBV4-1 to TRBJ2-7, with 11 bases fitting TRBD2. The CDR3 sequence is CASSQDGTSGYEQYF. Written as DNA, the CDR3 is TGCGCCAGCAGCCAAGATGGGACTAGCGGCTACGAGCAGTACTTC.